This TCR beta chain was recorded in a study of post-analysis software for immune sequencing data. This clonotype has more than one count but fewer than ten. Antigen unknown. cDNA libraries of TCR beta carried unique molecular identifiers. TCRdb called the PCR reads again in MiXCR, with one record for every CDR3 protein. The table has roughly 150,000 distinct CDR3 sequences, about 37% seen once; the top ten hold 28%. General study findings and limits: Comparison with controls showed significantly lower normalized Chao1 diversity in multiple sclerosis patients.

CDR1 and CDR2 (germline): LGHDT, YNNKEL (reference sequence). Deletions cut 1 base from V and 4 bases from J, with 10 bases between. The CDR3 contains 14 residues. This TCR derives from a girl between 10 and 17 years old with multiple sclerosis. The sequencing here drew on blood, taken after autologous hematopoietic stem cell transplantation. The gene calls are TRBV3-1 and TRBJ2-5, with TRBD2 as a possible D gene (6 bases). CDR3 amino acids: CASSQAVGGETQYF. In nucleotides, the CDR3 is TGTGCCAGCAGCCAAGCGGTGGGGGGAGAGACCCAGTACTTC.